A selection of T cell receptor beta chains follows, all from one sample in a study of sequential checkpoint blockade in melanoma. Sequencing used immunoSEQ multiplex PCR; TCRdb keeps in-frame clones, though not all of them. The table records about 37,000 clones, 30% to 40% of them present only once. Sequences were derived from tumor tissue (inferred from file names), sampled from a patient given nivolumab and ipilimumab in sequence. The receptors shown here come from a human donor with melanoma. Both conserved end residues are part of each CDR3. The D gene is left open where the match is weak. Not all rows give a size; the values are once, few, many and, for expanded clones, a class.

-	15	TRBD1	TRBJ1-2	TRBV28	TGTGCCAGCAGCGATCCGACAGGGGGCGACTATGGCTACACCTTC	CASSDPTGGDYGYTF
-	16	-	TRBJ2-2	TRBV9	TGTGCCAGCAGCGGGGTTTCGCGGGAGAACACCGGGGAGCTGTTTTTT	CASSGVSRENTGELFF
-	14	TRBD2	TRBJ2-7	TRBV11-3	TGTGCCAGCAGCTTGTCTAGCGGAGGTTACGAGCAGTACTTC	CASSLSSGGYEQYF
-	17	TRBD1	TRBJ1-4	TRBV11-3	TGTGCCAGCAGCTTAACCCTCCAGGGACAGGGAGGGGAAAAACTGTTTTTT	CASSLTLQGQGGEKLFF
few	17	TRBD1	TRBJ1-1	TRBV6-8	TGTGCCAGCAGTTTCAGACGACAGGGCCTGGGGGACACTGAAGCTTTCTTT	CASSFRRQGLGDTEAFF
few	16	TRBD2	TRBJ2-3	TRBV4-1	TGCGCCAGCAGCCAGAGCGCGGGGGGGCATCAAGATACGCAGTATTTT	CASSQSAGGHQDTQYF
few	16	TRBD2	TRBJ2-7	TRBV11-3	TGTGCCAGCAGCCAAATGACCACTAGCGGAATCTACGAGCAGTACTTC	CASSQMTTSGIYEQYF
-	13	-	TRBJ2-3	TRBV9	TGTGCCAGCAGCGTAGATCTAGTGGATACGCAGTATTTT	CASSVDLVDTQYF
few	14	-	TRBJ1-5	TRBV28	TGTGCCAGCAGCCATGACTCGGCAGATCAGCCCCAGCATTTT	CASSHDSADQPQHF
-	14	TRBD2	TRBJ2-3	TRBV5-1	TGCGCCAGCAGCTTGGGACTAGCGCAAGATACGCAGTATTTT	CASSLGLAQDTQYF
-	14	-	TRBJ2-3	TRBV30	TGTGCCTGGAGTAAAGGGGGAGGGACAGATACGCAGTATTTT	CAWSKGGGTDTQYF
-	15	TRBD2	TRBJ2-7	TRBV9	TGTGCCAGCAGCGTAGGTGCTAGCGGAAGTTACGAGCAGTACTTC	CASSVGASGSYEQYF
-	14	TRBD1	TRBJ2-1	TRBV30	TGTGCCTGGAGCGGGACAGGGGTTTACAATGAGCAGTTCTTC	CAWSGTGVYNEQFF